Below are 8 T cell receptor beta chains sequenced from a single sample in a study of Graves' ophthalmopathy and Graves' hyperthyroidism. Beta-chain TCR CDR3 regions were amplified from RNA transcripts. Second-round multiplex PCR came after first-round RT-PCR with HTBI primers. Each CDR3 protein gets one entry after TCRdb re-called the multiplex PCR reads with MiXCR. The sample includes over a million distinct CDR3 sequences, around a third of them seen just once. The sample was peripheral blood or thyroid tissue (not recorded which). The receptors come from an adult man with Graves' hyperthyroidism.

At least ten counts were recorded for this clonotype. V gene TRBV11-2 combines with J gene TRBJ1-5; D gene unclear. The germline V gene encodes CDR1 SGHAT and CDR2 FQNNGV. The length of the CDR3 is 13 residues. Trimming removed 0 bases at V and 9 bases at J, with 9 bases between. CDR3: CASSLDHSRPQHF. The CDR3 DNA follows: TGTGCCAGCAGCTTAGACCACTCTCGGCCCCAGCATTTT.

The chain carries TRBV6-2 or TRBV6-3 and TRBJ2-7; TRBD2 aligns across 8 bases. The CDR3 totals 13 residues. Germline CDR1 and CDR2: MNHEY and SVGEGT. Trimming took 7 bases from V and 3 from J; bases not matched to a gene: 5. The DNA for the CDR3 is TGTGCCAGCATGTGGCTAGCGGGCTACGAGCAGTACTTC. Translation gives CASMWLAGYEQYF.

This clonotype was seen ten or more times. The chain combines TRBV20-1 with TRBJ2-5; D not certain. The CDR3 has 14 amino acids. Germline assignment: CDR1 DFQATT and CDR2 SNEGSKA (reference sequence). Trimming cost V 7 bases and J 5 bases, with 20 bases left between them. The DNA of the CDR3 is TGCAGTGTTAAACACAACCACATGAGGGAGACCCAGTACTTC. Translated, it gives CSVKHNHMRETQYF.

CDR3 sequence reads: CATSSVDRGRTGELFF. The CDR3, as DNA: TGTGCCACCAGCAGTGTCGACAGGGGAAGGACCGGGGAGCTGTTTTTT. The V call is TRBV15, the J call TRBJ2-2, with 8 positions matching TRBD1. Germline loops: CDR1 LNHNV, CDR2 YYDKDF (reference sequence). The CDR3 has 16 residues. The junction had 8 bases not matched to a gene; V was cut back by 3 bases and J by 5 bases. The full variable domain, rest sourced from reference TRBV15 and TRBJ2-2, is DAMVIQNPRYQVTQFGKPVTLSCSQTLNHNVMYWYQQKSSQAPKLLFHYYDKDFNNEADTPDNFQSRRPNTSFCFLDIRSPGLGDTAMYLCATSSVDRGRTGELFFGEGSRLTVL.

V usage is TRBV5-1 and J usage is TRBJ2-2; TRBD1 agrees at 10 bases. Germline assignment: CDR1 SGHRS and CDR2 YFSETQ. The CDR3 contains 14 residues. Trimming took 2 bases from V and 9 from J; bases not matched to a gene: 4. The CDR3 DNA is TGCGCCAGCAGCTTCCGACAGGGGGCGCGGGAGCTGTTTTTT. It is translated as CASSFRQGARELFF.

This clonotype was seen ten or more times. This chain links TRBV20-1 with TRBJ1-2, with unresolved D. The CDR3 contains 10 residues. V lost 7 bases and J lost 7, with 10 bases in between. In germline, CDR1 is DFQATT, CDR2 SNEGSKA (reference sequence). This CDR3 reads CSVGWGGYTF. CDR3 sequence (DNA): TGCAGTGTTGGTTGGGGTGGCTACACCTTC.

This clonotype has only a few counts. The chain links TRBV30 to TRBJ2-2; D call uncertain. The CDR3 totals 13 residues. Per the germline V gene, CDR1 is GTSNPN and CDR2 is SVGIG (reference sequence). The V gene lost 3 bases and the J gene lost 2 bases, with 7 bases spanning the gap. The CDR3 DNA sequence: TGTGCCTGGAGGGTATCCAACACCGGGGAGCTGTTTTTT. It yields the protein CAWRVSNTGELFF.

At least ten counts were recorded for this clonotype. The CDR3 DNA reads as TGCGCCAGCAGCTCAAACAGGGATCGGACCGGGGAGCTGTTTTTT. This gives the protein CASSSNRDRTGELFF. The rearrangement joins TRBV5-1 to TRBJ2-2; the D gene is possibly TRBD1 (6 bases). Germline CDR1 and CDR2: SGHRS and YFSETQ. This CDR3 has 15 amino acids. Trimming took off 3 bases at V and 5 bases at J, with 14 bases between the two ends.